This T cell receptor (beta chain) was identified in a study of T cell responses to AZD1222 COVID-19 vaccine. Study results and limitations: The repertoires were collected only after the peak T cell response. Across spike, vaccine-associated CD4 TCRs were found, dominant at 160-218 and 743-854.

Sequenced by immunoSEQ multiplex PCR; TCRdb stores in-frame clones only, minus some. This sample carries about 130,000 clones, over 80% of them seen once, and the ten largest clones take about 3.5%. A word on this clone: Its target is unknown.

Germline V gene lookup returns CDR1 MDHEN and CDR2 SYDVKM. Trimming pared 10 bases from V and 2 bases from J, leaving 14 bases between. The CDR3 runs to 13 residues. The chain has TRBV28 and TRBJ2-5, with D possibly TRBD1 on 5 matching bases. The TCR was taken from an adult who received the AZD1222 COVID-19 vaccine. Sequenced material: peripheral blood, taken 28 days after the second AZD1222 dose. CDR3: CATLDIAQETQYF. The CDR3 coding sequence is TGTGCCACCCTGGACATAGCTCAAGAGACCCAGTACTTC.